This T cell receptor beta chain was captured by sequencing in a study of cytomegalovirus exposure and HLA in healthy donors. Study-wide findings and caveats: For most TCR beta V segments, an earlier analysis put the productive rate at about 87% or about 30% of the time.

A multiplex PCR was run with 60 Vbeta primers and 13 Jbeta primers. Measured with immunoSEQ multiplex PCR; TCRdb has only the in-frame clones, and not every one. The sample contains 160,000 or so clones, roughly 80% of which appear only once. A note on this clone: What it binds is not known.

This CDR3 contains 13 residues. Per germline, CDR1 LNHDA and CDR2 SQIVND (reference sequence). Trimming left V 5 bases short and J 2 bases short, with 9 bases between. Sequencing input: PBMCs. The receptor was isolated from a male donor in good health and CMV-seropositive. The chain employs TRBV19 and TRBJ1-1; D is unresolved. The CDR3 reads CASSDGKNTEAFF. The CDR3 nucleotides are TGTGCCAGTAGTGACGGGAAAAACACTGAAGCTTTCTTT.